This TCR beta chain was recovered during a study of T cells after yellow fever vaccination. Study summary: When fractions had low cell numbers, they were prepared with SMART-Seq v4 Ultra Low Input. Study outcomes and limitations: Highly abundant clonotypes carried over from the bulk population could end up in FACS-sorted repertoires as contaminants. Most clones from primary vaccination resurfaced after the booster (around 97% CD4, around 90% CD8).

The germline V gene has CDR1 SSHAT and CDR2 FNYEAQ (reference sequence). The CDR3 is 15 residues long. As TCR cDNA was made by 5'RACE template switching, a universal primer site and UMIs were added. TCRdb independently ran MiXCR on the 5' RACE reads; one entry per CDR3 protein. The sample contains some 250,000 distinct CDR3 sequences, 6.9% of which appear only once. As concerns this clonotype: Antigen specificity is unknown. Germline is not matched at one junction end, which may reflect a read error.

This receptor was obtained from a man aged 30-40 years who received the YFV17D yellow fever vaccine. V gene TRBV7-7 combines with J gene TRBJ2-1; TRBD2 matches 7 bases. This sample comprised CD4+ T cells sorted from PBMCs, obtained 15 days after the yellow fever booster vaccination. For the CDR3, the DNA is TGTGCCAGCAGCGCCCGAGCCGGGGACTACACTGAGCAGTTCTTC. It translates to CASSARAGDYTEQFF. Supplemented by reference TRBV7-7 and TRBJ2-1, the full variable domain reads GAGVSQSPRYKVTKRGQDVTLRCDPISSHATLYWYQQALGQGPEFLTYFNYEAQPDKSGLPSDRFSAERPEGSISTLTIQRTEQRDSAMYRCASSARAGDYTEQFFGPGTRLTVL.